The rows below give T cell receptor beta chains drawn from one sample of a study of blood T cells in healthy people across ages. One entry per CDR3 protein results from TCRdb running MiXCR on the 5' RACE reads. The data hold about 1,800,000 distinct CDR3 sequences, with roughly 27% observed a single time. Sequencing input: blood. The source is a woman in her twenties or thirties in good health. CDR3s include the opening cysteine and the closing phenylalanine or tryptophan. Clone size is not always given. Where it is, it says once, few, many or a class for expanded clones.

V: TRBV18; size: many; J: TRBJ2-7; CDR3: CASSPAPADEQYF
V: TRBV25-1; size: few; J: TRBJ1-2; CDR3: CASSVALGPNYGYTF
V: TRBV7-2; size: many; J: TRBJ2-7; CDR3: CASSLAPVAGVNEQYF
V: TRBV5-1; size: few; J: TRBJ2-1; CDR3: CASSLRRGDYNEQFF
V: TRBV12-3/TRBV12-4; size: many; J: TRBJ1-1; CDR3: CASSSTGATEAFF
V: TRBV7-2; size: .; J: TRBJ2-3; CDR3: CASSLEPRATQYF
V: TRBV5-6; size: .; J: TRBJ2-5; CDR3: CASSWTGTRRETQYF
V: TRBV20-1; size: many; J: TRBJ2-3; CDR3: CSARVGGITDTQYF
V: TRBV15; size: .; J: TRBJ2-4; CDR3: CAASRVAVAKNIQYF
V: TRBV4-1; size: .; J: TRBJ1-5; CDR3: CASSPAAGAGQPQHF
V: TRBV20-1; size: .; J: TRBJ1-1; CDR3: CSAREPGAGTEAFF
V: TRBV29-1; size: .; J: TRBJ2-1; CDR3: CSVEAPPRNEQFF
V: TRBV12-5; size: .; J: TRBJ1-1; CDR3: CASGGMSNTEAFF
V: TRBV3-1; size: many; J: TRBJ2-7; CDR3: CASSPTRVAGNYEQYF
V: TRBV5-1; size: .; J: TRBJ2-1; CDR3: CASSFSSGDNEQFF
V: TRBV5-1; size: few; J: TRBJ2-4; CDR3: CASSLVSGLRAKNIQYF
V: TRBV5-1; size: many; J: TRBJ1-1; CDR3: CASSLQGPDTEAFF
V: TRBV6-6; size: .; J: TRBJ2-2; CDR3: CASSLPALAGVTGELFF
V: TRBV7-9; size: .; J: TRBJ2-7; CDR3: CASSASGGRSYEQYF
V: TRBV9; size: many; J: TRBJ1-1; CDR3: CASSGRGGGMNTEAFF
V: TRBV5-1; size: many; J: .; CDR3: CASSPSGRGYEQYF
V: TRBV4-1; size: few; J: TRBJ2-1; CDR3: CASSLANRDRSPRNEQFF
V: TRBV4-2; size: .; J: TRBJ1-1; CDR3: CASSQGGQGANTGAFF
V: TRBV6-4; size: .; J: TRBJ2-1; CDR3: CASRETGTGFNEQFF
V: TRBV19; size: .; J: TRBJ2-3; CDR3: CASSWLAGEDTQYF
V: TRBV18; size: .; J: TRBJ1-1; CDR3: CASSPETGSKTEAFF
V: TRBV9; size: few; J: TRBJ1-1; CDR3: CASSVGTNRNTEAFF